The TCR beta chain under discussion was sequenced for a study of T cells in Graves' hyperthyroidism and ophthalmopathy. This clonotype has ten or more counts. V gave up 0 bases and J gave up 2 bases; unmatched junction bases: 7. Germline V gives CDR1 MNHEY, CDR2 SVGAGI. The CDR3 runs to 16 residues. Authors of the study amplified TCR beta CDR3 regions from RNA transcripts. The HTBI primer set was used in a first-round RT-PCR of the TCR CDR3. TCRdb reprocessed the multiplex PCR reads via MiXCR and lists one record per CDR3 protein. The table lists more than 550,000 distinct CDR3 sequences, 15% to 20% of them singletons, with 15% to 18% in the top ten.

The chain employs TRBV6-5 and TRBJ2-7; TRBD1 matches at 7 bases. Sequenced input: blood. The clonotype originates from a man aged 50 to 60 with Graves' hyperthyroidism. The CDR3 sequence: CASSYSRDRPPYEQYF. CDR3 coding DNA: TGTGCCAGCAGTTACTCAAGGGACAGACCTCCCTACGAGCAGTACTTC.